A single sample is the source of the 32 T cell receptor beta chains below, sequenced in a study of CD8+ T cells in alopecia areata. Once RNA had been extracted, it was reverse transcribed into cDNA to act as the sequencing template. TCRdb's table, derived via immunoSEQ multiplex PCR, lists solely in-frame clones and lacks some. The repertoire holds 210,000 or so clones, with 66% as singletons. Treatment denoted: oral pan-JAK inhibitor, 5-10 mg twice daily. The specimen comprised CD4+ T cells sorted from blood, sampled at approximately week 42, from a patient treated with tofacitinib. Every receptor here comes from a human donor with alopecia areata.

The V gene is TRBV7-3, the J gene TRBJ2-1; D is tentatively TRBD1 or TRBD2 (5 bases each). This CDR3 comprises 13 residues. V was cut by 2 bases and J by 10 bases, with 12 bases left in between. Per germline, CDR1 SGHTA and CDR2 FQGTGA. The CDR3 DNA sequence: TGTGCCAGCAGCTTAGGGGGTAAAGGGGAGCAGTTCTTC. It yields the protein CASSLGGKGEQFF.

The chain couples TRBV2 to TRBJ1-1; D might be TRBD1 (6 bases). The CDR3 consists of 15 residues. V shed 4 bases and J shed 6 bases, with 18 bases lying between them. CDR1 SNHLY and CDR2 FYNNEI come from the germline V gene. CDR3 bases: TGTGCCAGCAGTGCCTCCGGGGGGCGAAGGGCTGAAGCTTTCTTT. Its protein is CASSASGGRRAEAFF. Based on the CDR3 plus reference TRBV2 and TRBJ1-1, the full variable domain is EPEVTQTPSHQVTQMGQEVILRCVPISNHLYFYWYRQILGQKVEFLVSFYNNEISEKSEIFDDQFSVERPDGSNFTLKIRSTKLEDSAMYFCASSASGGRRAEAFFGQGTRLTVV.

As concerns this clone: Germline is not matched at one junction end, which may reflect a read error. The chain combines TRBV29-1 with TRBJ2-7, with 10 bases fitting TRBD1. The length of the CDR3 is 14 residues. Germline lookup yields CDR1 SQVTM and CDR2 ANQGSEA. For the CDR3, the DNA is TGCAGCGTTGATGAGACCGGGACAGGGGTATCACGGTATTTC. Amino acids: CSVDETGTGVSRYF.

The chain links TRBV15 to TRBJ1-2; D is possibly TRBD1 (5 bases). CDR3 length: 14 amino acids. The V gene's germline CDR1 is LNHNV and CDR2 YYDKDF (reference sequence). The V end was cut by 2 bases, the J end by 4 bases, with 11 bases between. The CDR3 sequence is CATSRPTASYGYTF. The CDR3 bases are TGTGCCACCAGCAGACCGACAGCCTCCTATGGCTACACCTTC.

The V call is TRBV11-1, the J call TRBJ1-1; the D is unclear. Germline V lookup: CDR1 SGHAT, CDR2 FQDESV (reference sequence). This CDR3 spans 16 amino acids. V was pared by 0 bases and J by 0 bases, with 11 bases between. CDR3 protein: CASSLANSGVNTEAFF. Written as DNA, the CDR3 is TGTGCCAGCAGCTTAGCAAATTCTGGGGTGAACACTGAAGCTTTCTTT.

J is TRBJ2-3 and V is TRBV7-3; TRBD1 matches 9 bases. V dropped 5 bases and J dropped 5; count of bases not matched to a gene: 5. The germline CDR1 and CDR2 sequences are SGHTA and FQGTGA. This CDR3 region has 14 residues. This CDR3 is CASSPGQGQDTQYF. The CDR3 DNA sequence: TGTGCCAGCAGCCCGGGACAGGGTCAAGATACGCAGTATTTT.

Remarks on this clone: The junction and the germline gene differ at one end; a read error may be behind it. This chain connects TRBV29-1 to TRBJ2-3, with 9 bases that match TRBD1. Germline CDR1 SQVTM, CDR2 ANQGSEA. The CDR3 extends over 15 amino acids. The CDR3 bases are TGCAGCGCTGAAACCGGGACAGGGCACACAGATACGCAGTATTTT. Translating gives CSAETGTGHTDTQYF.

On this clone itself: The same CDR3 also results from other DNA sequences found in this sample. This chain links TRBV6-5 with TRBJ1-4; D is unresolved. This CDR3 is built from 11 residues. Germline lookup yields CDR1 MNHEY and CDR2 SVGAGI. Trimming cost V 6 bases and J 4 bases, with 3 bases left between them. The CDR3 sequence is CASRSNEKLFF. Written as DNA, the CDR3 is TGTGCCAGCAGGAGTAATGAAAAACTGTTTTTT.

This chain joins TRBV5-1 and TRBJ2-3; possible D gene TRBD1, 6 bases. The V end lost 0 bases, the J end lost 3 bases, and 11 bases lay between the germline ends. Looked up from germline, CDR1 is SGHRS and CDR2 is YFSETQ. The CDR3 covers 15 residues. This CDR3 is CASSLVQGLTDTQYF. For the CDR3, the DNA is TGCGCCAGCAGCTTGGTCCAGGGGCTAACAGATACGCAGTATTTT.

The rearrangement links TRBV2 to TRBJ2-3, with D maybe TRBD1 (7 bases). The CDR3 consists of 15 residues. Germline V CDR1 and CDR2: SNHLY, FYNNEI. With 9 bases removed from V and 3 bases from J, the gap between germline ends came to 19 bases. The CDR3 coding sequence is TGTGCCAGTACTAAGGGGGCGGGGTTTACAGATACGCAGTATTTT. Protein sequence: CASTKGAGFTDTQYF.

In DNA form, the CDR3 reads TGCAGCGTTGGTCGTTGGTCGGGGGAGGCCGAAGCTTTCTTT. Encoded protein: CSVGRWSGEAEAFF. The chain recombines TRBV29-1 with TRBJ1-1; D is possibly TRBD1 (5 bases). Germline assignment: CDR1 SQVTM and CDR2 ANQGSEA. V was trimmed by 4 bases and J by 8 bases, leaving 20 bases between them. The CDR3 is 14 residues long.

This clone has a count of ten or more. J is TRBJ2-3 and V is TRBV18; tentatively, D is TRBD2 (5 bases). CDR3 length: 17 amino acids. The germline gives CDR1 KGHSH, CDR2 LQKENI. V was clipped by 3 bases and J by 2 bases, with 18 bases between them. The CDR3 bases are TGTGCCAGCTCACCGACTCAGCGGTCTCCTGCCACAGATACGCAGTATTTT. Translating it yields CASSPTQRSPATDTQYF.

In its sample, this clone was seen a few times. This chain links TRBV4-3 with TRBJ2-2; D gene uncertain. The V end lost 0 bases, the J end lost 6 bases, and 5 bases lay between the germline ends. The CDR3 totals 13 residues. Germline loops: CDR1 LGHNA, CDR2 YSLEER. CDR3 sequence reads: CASSQDLAGELFF. As DNA, the CDR3 is TGCGCCAGCAGCCAAGATTTGGCCGGGGAGCTGTTTTTT.

The CDR3 DNA is TGTGCCAGCAGCGGGATAGGGGATTCGATGCAGTACTTC. It encodes CASSGIGDSMQYF. This chain joins TRBV9 and TRBJ2-7; possible D gene TRBD1, 5 bases. Per germline, CDR1 SGDLS and CDR2 YYNGEE. The V gene lost 3 bases and the J gene lost 9 bases, with 16 bases spanning the gap. The CDR3 loop spans 13 amino acids.

This rearrangement joins TRBV20-1 to TRBJ2-5; D remains unclear. The germline V gene has CDR1 DFQATT and CDR2 SNEGSKA (reference sequence). This CDR3 region has 11 residues. V was clipped by 3 bases and J by 5 bases, with 7 bases between them. CDR3 bases: TGCAGTGCTAGGCATGATGAGACCCAGTACTTC. Protein product: CSARHDETQYF.

V and J are TRBV7-8 and TRBJ2-1, with D possibly matching TRBD1 (5 bases). Germline lookup yields CDR1 SGHVS and CDR2 FQNEAQ. Trimming removed 1 base at V and 7 bases at J, with 11 bases between. The CDR3 extends over 14 amino acids. CDR3: CASSLVQGRNEQFF. The CDR3 nucleotides are TGTGCCAGCAGCTTAGTCCAGGGTCGTAATGAGCAGTTCTTC.

CDR3 DNA sequence: TGCGCCAGCAGCCAGGCGGGGACAGGGCTAGGGACTAACTATGGCTACACCTTC. This codes for CASSQAGTGLGTNYGYTF. V gene TRBV4-1 combines with J gene TRBJ1-2; 9 positions agree with TRBD1. V lost 3 bases, J lost 0 bases, and 11 bases stayed unmatched. Germline assignment: CDR1 MGHRA and CDR2 YSYEKL. The CDR3 length is 18 residues.

V gene TRBV7-2 combines with J gene TRBJ1-2; 8 bases are shared with TRBD1. From germline, CDR1 is SGHTA and CDR2 FQGNSA. The CDR3 runs 13 residues. The junction had 2 bases not matched to a gene; V was cut back by 2 bases and J by 6 bases. The CDR3 spells CASSLQGADGYTF. CDR3 bases: TGTGCCAGCAGCTTACAGGGGGCGGATGGCTACACCTTC. Supplemented by reference TRBV7-2 and TRBJ1-2, the full variable domain reads GAGVSQSPSNKVTEKGKDVELRCDPISGHTALYWYRQSLGQGLEFLIYFQGNSAPDKSGLPSDRFSAERTGGSVSTLTIQRTQQEDSAVYLCASSLQGADGYTFGSGTRLTVV.

The genes are TRBV12-5 and TRBJ1-1; no clear D gene. This CDR3 region has 13 residues. Germline V gives CDR1 LGHNT, CDR2 FRNRAP. V lost 3 bases and J lost 5, with 10 bases in between. The CDR3 DNA follows: TGTGCTAGTGGTTTCCATGGAGGGACTGAAGCTTTCTTT. Its translation is CASGFHGGTEAFF.

This clone has more than one count but fewer than ten. The chain employs TRBV7-8 and TRBJ2-1; 10 bases are shared with TRBD1. The CDR3 has 16 residues. The V segment lost 5 bases and the J segment 10 bases; nucleotides outside the gene matches: 14. Germline lookup yields CDR1 SGHVS and CDR2 FQNEAQ. The CDR3 loop is CASSPQDRGLRQEQFF. In nucleotides, the CDR3 is TGTGCCAGCAGCCCGCAAGACAGGGGGCTCCGCCAAGAGCAGTTCTTC.

The V gene is TRBV6-5, the J gene TRBJ2-7, with 7 bases aligning to TRBD1. The CDR3 consists of 15 residues. Losses at the gene ends were 0 bases for V and 0 bases for J; bases not matched to a gene: 2. From germline, CDR1 is MNHEY and CDR2 SVGAGI. DNA for the CDR3: TGTGCCAGCAGTTACTCGACAGGGCGCTCCTACGAGCAGTACTTC. This codes for CASSYSTGRSYEQYF.

The chain is built from TRBV29-1 and TRBJ2-2; TRBD1 or TRBD2 may be the D gene (5 bases each). The V end lost 5 bases, the J end lost 5 bases, and 12 bases lay between the germline ends. CDR3 length equals 13 residues. CDR1 and CDR2 from the germline V gene are SQVTM and ANQGSEA. The CDR3 nucleotides are TGCAGCGTTACCGGGACCAGGACCGGGGAGCTGTTTTTT. Translating it yields CSVTGTRTGELFF.

The V call is TRBV7-9, the J call TRBJ1-1; D not certain. This CDR3 is built from 11 residues. CDR1 is SEHNR, CDR2 FQNEAQ, per germline (reference sequence). V dropped 4 bases and J dropped 7 bases, with 7 bases sitting between them. CDR3 in amino acids: CASSSVNEAFF. CDR3 nucleotides: TGTGCCAGCAGCTCGGTTAATGAAGCTTTCTTT.

The chain recombines TRBV5-6 with TRBJ1-3; 8 bases align to TRBD1. Germline trimming cut 3 bases from V and 1 base from J; bases unmatched to any gene: 9. This CDR3 comprises 17 residues. Looked up from germline, CDR1 is SGHDT and CDR2 is YYEEEE. The DNA of the CDR3 is TGTGCCAGCAGCTACGAATCAGGGGGCCGGTCTGGAAACACCATATATTTT. This encodes CASSYESGGRSGNTIYF.

This chain uses TRBV4-3 with TRBJ2-1; 8 bases agree with TRBD2. Per the germline V gene, CDR1 is LGHNA and CDR2 is YSLEER. The CDR3 totals 15 residues. V dropped 4 bases and J dropped 5; count of bases not matched to a gene: 7. For the CDR3, the DNA is TGCGCCAGCAGCCTTTCGGGACTAGTAAACAATGAGCAGTTCTTC. This gives the protein CASSLSGLVNNEQFF.

This clone was seen a handful of times. The CDR3 DNA is TGCAGCGTCAAGACAGGGAGGCAGTCGAACACCGGGGAGCTGTTTTTT. Translated: CSVKTGRQSNTGELFF. The rearrangement uses TRBV29-1 and TRBJ2-2; perhaps TRBD1 as D (7 bases). Per germline, CDR1 SQVTM and CDR2 ANQGSEA. V gave up 6 bases and J gave up 0 bases, with 17 bases separating them. The CDR3 is made up of 16 amino acids.

This clone showed up just once. This chain connects TRBV7-2 to TRBJ2-2, with TRBD2 matching 8 bases. After removal of 0 bases from V and 4 bases from J, the junction contained 4 bases not matched to a gene. Per the germline V gene, CDR1 is SGHTA and CDR2 is FQGNSA. The CDR3 has 16 residues. The CDR3 here is CASSLAGGATTGELFF. The CDR3 bases are TGTGCCAGCAGCTTAGCCGGGGGGGCGACCACCGGGGAGCTGTTTTTT.

The rearrangement links TRBV15 to TRBJ1-2; TRBD1 aligns across 7 bases. Germline CDR1 is LNHNV and CDR2 is YYDKDF (reference sequence). CDR3 length: 14 residues. Trimming took 0 bases from V and 4 from J; bases not matched to a gene: 2. For the CDR3, the DNA is TGTGCCACCAGCAGAGAGACAGGGTTCTATGGCTACACCTTC. This sequence encodes CATSRETGFYGYTF.

A note on this clone: Within the sample, other DNA sequences also encode this same CDR3. This chain uses TRBV30 with TRBJ2-3; the D is unclear. The CDR3 is made up of 11 amino acids. Trimming left V 0 bases short and J 5 bases short, with 3 bases between. The germline V gene has CDR1 GTSNPN and CDR2 SVGIG (reference sequence). The CDR3 region has the DNA TGTGCCTGGAGTGTTAAAGATACGCAGTATTTT. Amino acids: CAWSVKDTQYF.

The V and J genes are TRBV29-1 and TRBJ2-3, with a tentative D call TRBD2 (5 bases). CDR3 length: 13 amino acids. V was pared by 4 bases and J by 2 bases, with 10 bases between. CDR1 is SQVTM and CDR2 is ANQGSEA in the germline V gene. DNA of the CDR3: TGCAGCGTTGGAGGGAAAGTCACAGATACGCAGTATTTT. Protein product: CSVGGKVTDTQYF.

Ten or more counts support this clone. The rearrangement links TRBV14 to TRBJ1-3; D is unclear. This CDR3 region has 15 residues. V lost 1 base and J 0 bases, leaving 7 bases between the germline ends. Germline V lookup: CDR1 SGHDN, CDR2 FVKESK. CDR3 region: CASSQAAVSGNTIYF. The CDR3 region has the DNA TGTGCCAGCAGCCAAGCCGCGGTCTCTGGAAACACCATATATTTT.

For the CDR3, the DNA is TGTGCCTGGAGTGTGGAATCCACAGATACGCAGTATTTT. Its translation: CAWSVESTDTQYF. The chain uses TRBV30 and TRBJ2-3; D not resolved. V lost 0 bases and J 2 bases, leaving 6 bases between the germline ends. Germline assignment: CDR1 GTSNPN and CDR2 SVGIG (reference sequence). This CDR3 is built from 13 residues.